This T cell receptor beta chain was identified during a study of regulatory T cells in long-lasting Graves disease. Germline CDR1 is LNHNV and CDR2 is YYDKDF (reference sequence). The CDR3 has 11 residues. Trimming removed 8 bases at V and 7 bases at J, with 11 bases between. Libraries of TCR beta came from iRepertoire HTBI primers plus Arm-PCR of CDR3 regions. TCRdb itself ran the multiplex PCR reads through MiXCR, one entry per CDR3 protein. Altogether roughly 420,000 distinct CDR3 sequences are present, 14% being singletons, with the ten largest covering approximately 15%. This clonotype turned up a few times. The time point: newly diagnosed GD, antithyroid drugs for less than 3 months. Isolated PBMC RNA provided the starting material for the TCR library. The data also belong to a second study, concerning T cells in Graves' hyperthyroidism and ophthalmopathy. In that study: Those patients with uncontrolled infection, other autoimmune disease, pregnancy or lactation were excluded.

This clonotype was sampled from a woman in her forties or fifties with Graves disease. The J gene is TRBJ1-1, the V gene TRBV15, with TRBD1 as a possible D gene (5 bases). The starting material was peripheral blood mononuclear cells (PBMCs), obtained at new diagnosis, from a patient treated with antithyroid drugs. The CDR3 protein is CATSGVGEAFF. The CDR3 DNA follows: TGTGCCACCTCGGGGGTTGGTGAAGCTTTCTTT.